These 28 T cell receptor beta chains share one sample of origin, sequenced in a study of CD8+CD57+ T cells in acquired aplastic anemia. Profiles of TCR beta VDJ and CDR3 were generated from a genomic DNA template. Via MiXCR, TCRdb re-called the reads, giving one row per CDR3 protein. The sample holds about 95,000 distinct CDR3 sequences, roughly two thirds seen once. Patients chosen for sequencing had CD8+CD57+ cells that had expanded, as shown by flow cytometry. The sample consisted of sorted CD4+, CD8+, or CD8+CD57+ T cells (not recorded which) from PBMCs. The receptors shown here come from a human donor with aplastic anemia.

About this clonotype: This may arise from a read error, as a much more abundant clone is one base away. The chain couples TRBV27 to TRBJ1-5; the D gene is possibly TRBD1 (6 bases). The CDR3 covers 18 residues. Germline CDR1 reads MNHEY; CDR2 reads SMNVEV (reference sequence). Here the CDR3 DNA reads TGTGCCAGCAGTCCTAAAAGAGGAGGGGGATATAGCGATCAGCCCCAGCATTTT. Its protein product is CASSPKRGGGYSDQPQHF.

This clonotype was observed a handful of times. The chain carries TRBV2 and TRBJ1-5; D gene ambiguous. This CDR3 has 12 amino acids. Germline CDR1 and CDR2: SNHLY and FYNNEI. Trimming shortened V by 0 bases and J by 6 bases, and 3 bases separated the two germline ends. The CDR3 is CASSEAIQPQHF. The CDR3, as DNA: TGTGCCAGCAGTGAAGCCATTCAGCCCCAGCATTTT.

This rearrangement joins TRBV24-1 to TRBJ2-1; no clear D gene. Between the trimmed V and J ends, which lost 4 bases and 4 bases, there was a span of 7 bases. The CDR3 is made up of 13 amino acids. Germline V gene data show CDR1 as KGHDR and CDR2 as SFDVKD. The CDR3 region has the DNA TGTGCCACCAGTGACTTCGGGTACAATGAGCAGTTCTTC. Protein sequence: CATSDFGYNEQFF.

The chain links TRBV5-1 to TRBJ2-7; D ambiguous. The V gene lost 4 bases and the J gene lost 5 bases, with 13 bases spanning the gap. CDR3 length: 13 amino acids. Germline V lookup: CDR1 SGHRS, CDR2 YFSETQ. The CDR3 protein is CASSLAVPDEQYF. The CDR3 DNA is TGCGCCAGCAGCCTGGCCGTCCCTGACGAGCAGTACTTC.

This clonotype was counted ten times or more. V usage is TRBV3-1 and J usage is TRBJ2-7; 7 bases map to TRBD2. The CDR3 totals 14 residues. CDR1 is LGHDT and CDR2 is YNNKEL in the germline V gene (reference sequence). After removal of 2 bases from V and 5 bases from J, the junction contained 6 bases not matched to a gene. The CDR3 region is CASSQYGTINEQYF. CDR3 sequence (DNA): TGTGCCAGCAGCCAATATGGGACTATCAACGAGCAGTACTTC.

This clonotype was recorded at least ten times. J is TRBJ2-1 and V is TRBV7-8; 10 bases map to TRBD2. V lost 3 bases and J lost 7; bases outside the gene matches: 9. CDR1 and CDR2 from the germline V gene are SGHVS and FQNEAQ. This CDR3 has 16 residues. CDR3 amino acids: CASSLKAGGPPNEQFF. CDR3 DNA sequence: TGTGCCAGCAGCTTGAAAGCGGGAGGGCCTCCTAATGAGCAGTTCTTC.

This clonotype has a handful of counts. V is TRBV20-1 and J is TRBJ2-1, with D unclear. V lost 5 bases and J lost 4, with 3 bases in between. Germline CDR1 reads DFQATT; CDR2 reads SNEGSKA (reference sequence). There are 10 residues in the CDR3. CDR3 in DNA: TGCAGTGCTGGTTACAATGAGCAGTTCTTC. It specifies CSAGYNEQFF.

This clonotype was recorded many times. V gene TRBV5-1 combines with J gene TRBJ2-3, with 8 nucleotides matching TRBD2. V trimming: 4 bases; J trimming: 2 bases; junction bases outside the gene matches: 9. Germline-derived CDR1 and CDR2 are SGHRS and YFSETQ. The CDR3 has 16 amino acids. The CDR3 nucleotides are TGCGCCAGCAGCCAGGCTTTAGCGGGGCCCACAGATACGCAGTATTTT. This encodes CASSQALAGPTDTQYF.

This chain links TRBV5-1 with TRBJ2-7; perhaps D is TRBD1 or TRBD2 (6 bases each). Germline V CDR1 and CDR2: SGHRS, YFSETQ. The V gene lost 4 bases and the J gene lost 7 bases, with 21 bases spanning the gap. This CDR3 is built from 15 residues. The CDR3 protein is CASSQFRGRGNEQYF. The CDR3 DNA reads TGCGCCAGCAGCCAATTCAGGGGCCGGGGGAATGAGCAGTACTTC.

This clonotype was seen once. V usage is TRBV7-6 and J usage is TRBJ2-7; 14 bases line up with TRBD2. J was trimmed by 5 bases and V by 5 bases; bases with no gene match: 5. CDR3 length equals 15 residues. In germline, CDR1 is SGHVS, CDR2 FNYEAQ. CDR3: CASSQGTSGGNEQYF. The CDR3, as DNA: TGTGCCAGCAGCCAAGGGACTAGCGGGGGTAACGAGCAGTACTTC.

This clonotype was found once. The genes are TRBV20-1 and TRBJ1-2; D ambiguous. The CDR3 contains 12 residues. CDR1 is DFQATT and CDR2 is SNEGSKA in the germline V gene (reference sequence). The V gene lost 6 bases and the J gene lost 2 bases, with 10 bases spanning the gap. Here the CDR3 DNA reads TGCAGTGCCAGTGCCGAAAACTATGGCTACACCTTC. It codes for CSASAENYGYTF.

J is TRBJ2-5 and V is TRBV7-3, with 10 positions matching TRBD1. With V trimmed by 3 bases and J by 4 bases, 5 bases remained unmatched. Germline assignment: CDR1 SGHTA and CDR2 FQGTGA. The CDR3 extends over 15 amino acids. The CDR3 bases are TGTGCCAGCAGCTTGGGACAGGGGTTCGGAGAGACCCAGTACTTC. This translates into CASSLGQGFGETQYF.

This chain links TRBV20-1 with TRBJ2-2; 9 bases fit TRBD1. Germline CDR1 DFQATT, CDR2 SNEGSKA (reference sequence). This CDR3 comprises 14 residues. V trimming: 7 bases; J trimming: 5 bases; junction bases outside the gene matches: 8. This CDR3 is CSVPGQGKTGELFF. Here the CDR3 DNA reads TGCAGTGTCCCGGGACAGGGCAAGACCGGGGAGCTGTTTTTT.

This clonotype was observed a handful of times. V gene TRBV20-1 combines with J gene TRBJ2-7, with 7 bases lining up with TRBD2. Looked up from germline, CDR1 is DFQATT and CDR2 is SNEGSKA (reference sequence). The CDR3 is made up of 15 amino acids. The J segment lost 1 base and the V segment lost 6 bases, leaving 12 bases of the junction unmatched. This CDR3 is CSATPSGEPSYEQYF. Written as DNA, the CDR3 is TGCAGTGCGACACCTAGCGGTGAACCATCCTACGAGCAGTACTTC.

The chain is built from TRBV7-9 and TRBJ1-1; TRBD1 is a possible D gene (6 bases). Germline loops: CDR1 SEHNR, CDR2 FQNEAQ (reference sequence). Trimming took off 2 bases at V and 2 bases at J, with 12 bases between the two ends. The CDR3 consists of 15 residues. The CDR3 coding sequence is TGTGCCAGCAGCTTAACGGGGGGCAGTAACACTGAAGCTTTCTTT. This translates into CASSLTGGSNTEAFF. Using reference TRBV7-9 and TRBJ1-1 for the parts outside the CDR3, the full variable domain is DTGVSQNPRHKITKRGQNVTFRCDPISEHNRLYWYRQTLGQGPEFLTYFQNEAQLEKSRLLSDRFSAERPKGSFSTLEIQRTEQGDSAMYLCASSLTGGSNTEAFFGQGTRLTVV.

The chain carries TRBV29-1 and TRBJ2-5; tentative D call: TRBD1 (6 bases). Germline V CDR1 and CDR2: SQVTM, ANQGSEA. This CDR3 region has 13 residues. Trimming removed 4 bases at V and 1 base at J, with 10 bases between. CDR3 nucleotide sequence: TGCAGCGTTGTGACAGGCGGCCAAGAGACCCAGTACTTC. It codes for CSVVTGGQETQYF.

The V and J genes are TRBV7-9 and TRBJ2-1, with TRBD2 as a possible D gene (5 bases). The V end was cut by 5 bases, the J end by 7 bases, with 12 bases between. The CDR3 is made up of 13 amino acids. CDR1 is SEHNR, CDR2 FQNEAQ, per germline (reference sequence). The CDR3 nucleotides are TGTGCCAGCAGCCTACCTAGCTTTAATGAGCAGTTCTTC. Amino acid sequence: CASSLPSFNEQFF.

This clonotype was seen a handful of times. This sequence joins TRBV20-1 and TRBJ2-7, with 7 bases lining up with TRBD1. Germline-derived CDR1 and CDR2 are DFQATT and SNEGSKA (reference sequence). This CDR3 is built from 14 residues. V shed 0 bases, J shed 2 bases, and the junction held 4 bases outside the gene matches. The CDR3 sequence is CSARDGDRTYEQYF. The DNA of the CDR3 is TGCAGTGCTAGAGACGGGGACAGAACCTACGAGCAGTACTTC.

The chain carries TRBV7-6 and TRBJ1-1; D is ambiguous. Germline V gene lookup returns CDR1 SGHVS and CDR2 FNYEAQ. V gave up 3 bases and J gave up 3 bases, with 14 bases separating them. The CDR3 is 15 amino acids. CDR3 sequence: CASSFISSGYTEAFF. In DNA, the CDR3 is TGTGCCAGCAGCTTTATATCCTCGGGATACACTGAAGCTTTCTTT.

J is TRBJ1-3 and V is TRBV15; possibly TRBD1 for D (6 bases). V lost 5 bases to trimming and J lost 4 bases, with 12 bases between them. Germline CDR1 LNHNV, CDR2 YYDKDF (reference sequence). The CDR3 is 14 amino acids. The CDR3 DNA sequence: TGTGCCACCAGCCGCCCAGGGGAGGGAAACACCATATATTTT. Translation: CATSRPGEGNTIYF.

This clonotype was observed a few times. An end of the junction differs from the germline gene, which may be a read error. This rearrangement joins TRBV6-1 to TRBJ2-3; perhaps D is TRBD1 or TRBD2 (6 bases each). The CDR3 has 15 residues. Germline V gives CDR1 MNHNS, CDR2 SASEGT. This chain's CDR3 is CGSSEAVTGADTQYF. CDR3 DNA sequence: TGTGGCAGCAGTGAAGCTGTAACGGGGGCTGATACGCAGTATTTT.

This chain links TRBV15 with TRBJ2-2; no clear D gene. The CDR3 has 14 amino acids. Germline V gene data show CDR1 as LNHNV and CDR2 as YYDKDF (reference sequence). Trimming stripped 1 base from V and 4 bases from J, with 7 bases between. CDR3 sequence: CATSRGHSTGELFF. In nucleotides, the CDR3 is TGTGCCACCAGCAGAGGGCATTCCACCGGGGAGCTGTTTTTT. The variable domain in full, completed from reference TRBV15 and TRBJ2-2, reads DAMVIQNPRYQVTQFGKPVTLSCSQTLNHNVMYWYQQKSSQAPKLLFHYYDKDFNNEADTPDNFQSRRPNTSFCFLDIRSPGLGDTAMYLCATSRGHSTGELFFGEGSRLTVL.

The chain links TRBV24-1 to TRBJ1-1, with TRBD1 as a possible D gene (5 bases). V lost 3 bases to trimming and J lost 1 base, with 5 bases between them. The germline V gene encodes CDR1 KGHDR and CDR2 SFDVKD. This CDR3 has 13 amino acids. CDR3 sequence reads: CATSDGQNTEAFF. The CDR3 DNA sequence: TGTGCCACCAGTGATGGACAGAACACTGAAGCTTTCTTT.

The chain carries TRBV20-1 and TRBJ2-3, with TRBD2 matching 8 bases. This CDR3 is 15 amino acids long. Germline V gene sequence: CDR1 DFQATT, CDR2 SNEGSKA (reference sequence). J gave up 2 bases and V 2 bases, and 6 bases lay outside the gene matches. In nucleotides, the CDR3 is TGCAGTGCTAGACCAACTAGCGGATTCACAGATACGCAGTATTTT. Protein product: CSARPTSGFTDTQYF.

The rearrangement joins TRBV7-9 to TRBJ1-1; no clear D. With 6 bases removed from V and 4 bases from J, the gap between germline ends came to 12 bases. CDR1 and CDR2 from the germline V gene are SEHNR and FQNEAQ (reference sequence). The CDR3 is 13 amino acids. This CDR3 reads CASSDTWGTEAFF. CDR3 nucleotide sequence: TGTGCCAGCAGTGATACCTGGGGCACTGAAGCTTTCTTT.

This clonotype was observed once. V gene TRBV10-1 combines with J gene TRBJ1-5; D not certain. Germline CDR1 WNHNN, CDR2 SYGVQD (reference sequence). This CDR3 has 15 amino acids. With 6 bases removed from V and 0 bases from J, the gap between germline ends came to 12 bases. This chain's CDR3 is CASRGVRDSNQPQHF. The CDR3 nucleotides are TGCGCCAGCAGGGGTGTTAGGGATAGCAATCAGCCCCAGCATTTT.

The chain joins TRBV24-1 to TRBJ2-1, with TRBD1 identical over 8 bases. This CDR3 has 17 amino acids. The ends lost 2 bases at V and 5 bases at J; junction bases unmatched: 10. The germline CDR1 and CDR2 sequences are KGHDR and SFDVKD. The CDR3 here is CATSDSAGTGHHNEQFF. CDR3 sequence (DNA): TGTGCCACCAGTGATTCAGCCGGGACAGGCCACCACAATGAGCAGTTCTTC.

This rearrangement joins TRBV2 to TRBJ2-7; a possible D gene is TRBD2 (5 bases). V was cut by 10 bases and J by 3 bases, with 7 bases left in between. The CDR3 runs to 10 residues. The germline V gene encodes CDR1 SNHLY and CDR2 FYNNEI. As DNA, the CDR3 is TGTGCCATGGGGAGCTACGAGCAGTACTTC. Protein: CAMGSYEQYF.